This paragraph reports one T cell receptor (beta chain). The trim removed 3 bases at V and 1 base at J, leaving 1 base unmatched. The germline V gene encodes CDR1 SEHNR and CDR2 FQNEAQ (reference sequence). The CDR3 loop spans 15 amino acids. This entry is derived from a study of response to subunit inactivated influenza vaccine. TCRdb itself ran the RT-PCR reads through MiXCR, one entry per CDR3 protein. The sample shows about 650,000 distinct CDR3 sequences, around 15% of them seen only once. The V gene is TRBV7-9, the J gene TRBJ2-5, with 11 bases aligning to TRBD1. This receptor was obtained from a middle-aged man who received an inactivated influenza vaccine. This sample comprised PBMCs from blood, obtained around 15 days before vaccination. The DNA of the CDR3 is TGTGCCAGCAGCTTCGGACAGGGGGCCCAAGAGACCCAGTACTTC. This translates into CASSFGQGAQETQYF.